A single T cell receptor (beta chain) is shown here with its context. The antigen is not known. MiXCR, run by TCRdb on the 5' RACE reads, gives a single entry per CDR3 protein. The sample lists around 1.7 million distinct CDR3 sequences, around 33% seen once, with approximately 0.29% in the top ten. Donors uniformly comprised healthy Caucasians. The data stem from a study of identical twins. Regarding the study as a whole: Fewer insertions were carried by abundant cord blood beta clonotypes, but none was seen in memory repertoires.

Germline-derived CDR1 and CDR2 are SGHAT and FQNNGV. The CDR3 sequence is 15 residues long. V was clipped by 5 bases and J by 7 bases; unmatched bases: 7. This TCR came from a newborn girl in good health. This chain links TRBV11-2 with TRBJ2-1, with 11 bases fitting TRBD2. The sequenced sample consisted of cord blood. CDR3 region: CASSTRLAGQNEQFF. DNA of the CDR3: TGTGCCAGCAGCACCCGACTAGCGGGGCAGAATGAGCAGTTCTTC. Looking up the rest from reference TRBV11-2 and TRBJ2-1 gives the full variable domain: EAGVAQSPRYKIIEKRQSVAFWCNPISGHATLYWYQQILGQGPKLLIQFQNNGVVDDSQLPKDRFSAERLKGVDSTLKIQPAKLEDSAVYLCASSTRLAGQNEQFFGPGTRLTVL.